One T cell receptor beta chain is described in this entry. Its antigen has not been determined. No base quality values were provided; no much bigger clone lies one nucleotide off. The donors were healthy, HIV-negative adults who had no recently reported acute infections or vaccinations. Only Caucasian adults living in Nashville, Tennessee, USA were represented among the donors. CD4+ T cells were enriched through magnetic negative selection, after which naive cells were positively selected on CD45RA and the remaining negative fraction served as the memory subset. Blood was obtained by leukapheresis, after which PBMCs were separated by Ficoll-Histopaque density gradient centrifugation and cryopreserved in liquid nitrogen vapor phase. Analytical flow cytometry was used to check the purity and quantity of every magnetically sorted T cell population. Each sorted fraction had its genomic DNA isolated and then quantified by UV absorbance on a Nanodrop 2000c.

The data are from a study of shared clonotypes between healthy human individuals (dated by TCRdb to about 2020). Describing the broader study: The cohort included three men and a couple of women between 18 and 49 years of age. Each donor's leukapheresis produced roughly between roughly 0.94 and 9.5 billion PBMCs. Per donor, three plates each were used for CD4 naive and CD4 memory, two for CD8 naive, and one for CD8 memory. Different laboratories and diverse techniques were used to prepare libraries and sequence TCR repertoires, to increase sequencing depth and limit assay-specific biases. The study deeply sequenced blood TCR repertoires of about 5 healthy adults to estimate repertoire size and the extent of clonotype sharing between individuals. Here is what the overall study found, with its caveats: Sharing across a few donors was observed for approximately 5% of naive CD4, over 3% of naive CD8, roughly 2.3% of memory CD4, and roughly 0.4% of memory CD8 clonotypes. Sampling was restricted to blood, and TCR repertoires in tissues likely differ from the TCR repertoires found in blood. Clonotypes shared by all four sorted-subset donors showed higher generation probabilities than non-shared clonotypes. Even with the large sequencing depth, rarefaction of the sorted-subset datasets indicated that sequencing was incomplete. Naive subsets generally had larger estimated clonotype richness than memory subsets did. Pairwise subsampling led to the expectation that sequencing depth would affect the degree of clonotype sharing among donors. Because the study included only a small number of donors, the genetic and exposure-history diversity represented was limited.

Using the deep immunoSEQ assay, TCR CDR3 regions were amplified from genomic DNA by multiplex PCR. Extracted genomic DNA from each cell subset was spread evenly across all wells of several immunoSEQ 96-well plates, with each plate serving as a replicate. For sorted subsets, each replicate PCR was loaded with roughly 190 ng genomic DNA, equivalent to about 33,000 T cell genomes. Purified libraries were measured with a Qubit 3.0 fluorometer, size-checked on a Bioanalyzer 2100, and measured again with the KAPA Library Quantification kit. Every immunoSEQ 96-well plate was sequenced on a separate single-read 150-cycle Illumina NextSeq 550 flow cell. The paper's data handling went like this. Because the immunoSEQ output held only junctional sequences and lacked quality scores, the filtering could not match the filtering applied to full-length reads. Sequences were annotated with PyIR, a Python wrapper for IgBLAST v1.9, using IMGT germline references to assign V/J genes and CDR3. Any read was removed if the V/J assignment was weak (E-value above 1e-6), the CDR3 was missing, or the read contained stop codons, out-of-frame junctions, or ambiguous translated residues. V3J clonotypes were defined as sequences sharing an identical inferred V gene, J gene, and CDR3 amino acid sequence. The percentage overlap between two repertoires was calculated by dividing the number of shared unique clonotypes by the size of the smaller repertoire. Repertoire richness was assessed with RTK rarefaction, the Chao1 estimator, and Recon v2.1 estimates of unobserved clonotypes. For all TCRbeta clonotypes obtained by the gDNA method from four donors, generation probabilities were computed with OLGA. What TCRdb holds here is the immuneACCESS table cut down to in-frame rearrangements. Part of the clones is not present; checked against another copy, under half of the missing clones reflect an unresolved V gene, and the others are unexplained. D and trimming come from the DNA, and the V and J calls and clone size come from that table. The sample contains about 1 million clones, 70% to 80% of them found a single time. Roughly 1.5% of the sample is taken by the ten largest.

This clonotype was obtained from a man between 18 and 29 years old in good health. Material for sequencing was memory CD4+ T cells sorted from blood. According to the study, the label for this sample's cell subset or site signals: CD45RA-negative fraction.

At the DNA level, the sequence is TGTGCCAGCAGCTTCGGGACAGGGACACAACCTGGGGCCAACGTCCTGACTTTC. It is translated as CASSFGTGTQPGANVLTF. The sequence joins TRBV7-9 to TRBJ2-6; TRBD1 agrees with 9 junctional bases. The germline V gene encodes CDR1 SEHNR and CDR2 FQNEAQ (reference sequence). The CDR3, cysteine through phenylalanine, is 18 amino acids long. The kept DNA is CDR3 alone, 54 bases in frame from the first base. V ends up 3 bases short and J 2 bases short, with an unmatched junction base count of 8.